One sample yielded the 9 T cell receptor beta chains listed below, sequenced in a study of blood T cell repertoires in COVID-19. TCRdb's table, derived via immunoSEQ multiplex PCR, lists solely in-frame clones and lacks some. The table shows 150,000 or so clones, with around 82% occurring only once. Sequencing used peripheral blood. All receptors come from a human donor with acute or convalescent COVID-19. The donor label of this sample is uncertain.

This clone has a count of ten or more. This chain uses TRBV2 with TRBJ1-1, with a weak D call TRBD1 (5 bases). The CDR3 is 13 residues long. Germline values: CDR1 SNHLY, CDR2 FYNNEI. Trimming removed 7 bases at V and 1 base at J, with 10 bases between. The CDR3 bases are TGTGCCAGCATTCCGGACACGAACACTGAAGCTTTCTTT. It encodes CASIPDTNTEAFF.

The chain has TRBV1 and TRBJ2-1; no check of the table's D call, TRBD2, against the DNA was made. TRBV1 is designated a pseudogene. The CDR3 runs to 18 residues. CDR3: CTSSFPPFLAGGRNEQFF. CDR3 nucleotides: TGCACCAGCAGCTTCCCCCCCTTCTTAGCGGGGGGGCGCAATGAGCAGTTCTTC.

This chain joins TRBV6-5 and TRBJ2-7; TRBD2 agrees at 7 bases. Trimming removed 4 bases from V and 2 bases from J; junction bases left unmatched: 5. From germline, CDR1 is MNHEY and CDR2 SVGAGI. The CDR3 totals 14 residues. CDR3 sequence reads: CASSSQRGPYEQYF. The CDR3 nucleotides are TGTGCCAGCAGTTCGCAGCGGGGTCCCTACGAGCAGTACTTC.

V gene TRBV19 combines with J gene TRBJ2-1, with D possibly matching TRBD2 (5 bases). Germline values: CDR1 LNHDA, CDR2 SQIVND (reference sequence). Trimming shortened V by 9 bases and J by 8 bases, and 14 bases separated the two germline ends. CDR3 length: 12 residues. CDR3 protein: CASGGQSDEQFF. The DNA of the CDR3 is TGTGCCAGCGGCGGGCAGTCGGATGAGCAGTTCTTC.

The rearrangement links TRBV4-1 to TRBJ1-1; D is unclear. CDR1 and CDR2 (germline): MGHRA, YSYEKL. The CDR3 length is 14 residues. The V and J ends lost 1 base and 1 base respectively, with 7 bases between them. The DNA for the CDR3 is TGCGCCAGCAGCCAAGGTCTCCCGAACACTGAAGCTTTCTTT. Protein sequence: CASSQGLPNTEAFF.

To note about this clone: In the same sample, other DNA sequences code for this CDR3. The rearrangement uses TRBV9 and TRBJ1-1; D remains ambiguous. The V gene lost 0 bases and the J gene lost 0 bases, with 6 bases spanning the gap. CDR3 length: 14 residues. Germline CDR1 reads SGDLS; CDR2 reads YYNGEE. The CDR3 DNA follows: TGTGCCAGCAGCGTAGATCAGATGAACACTGAAGCTTTCTTT. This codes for CASSVDQMNTEAFF.

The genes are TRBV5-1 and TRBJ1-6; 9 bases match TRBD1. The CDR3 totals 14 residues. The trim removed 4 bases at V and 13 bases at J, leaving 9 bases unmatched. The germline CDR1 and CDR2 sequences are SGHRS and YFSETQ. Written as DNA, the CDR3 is TGCGCCAGCAGCCCTTGGACAGGGGAGGGGCCCCTCCACTTT. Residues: CASSPWTGEGPLHF.

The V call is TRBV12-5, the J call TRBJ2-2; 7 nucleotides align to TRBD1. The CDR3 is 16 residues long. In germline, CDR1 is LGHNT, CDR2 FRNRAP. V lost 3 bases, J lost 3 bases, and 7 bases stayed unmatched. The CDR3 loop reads CASGLRQGMDTGELFF. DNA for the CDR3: TGTGCTAGTGGTTTAAGACAGGGCATGGACACCGGGGAGCTGTTTTTT.

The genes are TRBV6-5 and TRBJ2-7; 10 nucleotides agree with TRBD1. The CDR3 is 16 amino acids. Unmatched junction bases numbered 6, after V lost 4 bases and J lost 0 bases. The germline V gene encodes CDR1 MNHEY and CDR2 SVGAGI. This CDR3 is CASSSPRDRGSYEQYF. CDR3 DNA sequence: TGTGCCAGCAGTTCCCCGCGGGACAGGGGCTCCTACGAGCAGTACTTC.